Below, 6 T cell receptor beta chains from the same sample are listed, as sequenced in a study of T cells after yellow fever vaccination. In TCRdb, the 5' RACE reads were re-called with MiXCR into one record per CDR3 protein. This sample has some 320,000 distinct CDR3 sequences, with around 4.3% found just once. The sample was PBMCs, taken 15 days after the yellow fever booster vaccination. Every receptor here comes from a man aged 18-30 years who received the YFV17D yellow fever vaccine.

This clonotype was found many times. The chain is built from TRBV11-2 and TRBJ1-1; D is unresolved. This CDR3 is 13 amino acids long. Germline CDR1 reads SGHAT; CDR2 reads FQNNGV. Trimming removed 4 bases at V and 1 base at J, with 7 bases between. The CDR3 region is CASSYWTNTEAFF. CDR3 sequence (DNA): TGTGCCAGCAGCTATTGGACGAACACTGAAGCTTTCTTT.

This clonotype has ten or more counts. The chain recombines TRBV10-1 with TRBJ2-5; unclear D gene. Germline loops: CDR1 WNHNN, CDR2 SYGVQD (reference sequence). The CDR3 totals 13 residues. Trimming left V 7 bases short and J 2 bases short, with 11 bases between. CDR3 coding DNA: TGCGCCAGCATAAAGCCAGAACAAGAGACCCAGTACTTC. Translating gives CASIKPEQETQYF.

This clonotype was seen a few times. The rearrangement uses TRBV5-1 and TRBJ1-3; possible D gene TRBD1, 5 bases. Per germline, CDR1 SGHRS and CDR2 YFSETQ. V dropped 4 bases and J dropped 0 bases, with 14 bases sitting between them. The CDR3 has 16 amino acids. CDR3 residues: CASSRGDSSSGNTIYF. The CDR3 DNA reads TGCGCCAGCAGCCGCGGGGACTCAAGCTCTGGAAACACCATATATTTT. Full variable domain (remainder filled in from reference TRBV5-1 and TRBJ1-3): KAGVTQTPRYLIKTRGQQVTLSCSPISGHRSVSWYQQTPGQGLQFLFEYFSETQRNKGNFPGRFSGRQFSNSRSEMNVSTLELGDSALYLCASSRGDSSSGNTIYFGEGSWLTVV.

This clonotype showed up just a few times. This chain joins TRBV6-5 and TRBJ2-7; 11 bases map to TRBD1. Looked up from germline, CDR1 is MNHEY and CDR2 is SVGAGI. The CDR3 runs 15 residues. The V segment lost 3 bases and the J segment 6 bases; nucleotides outside the gene matches: 7. For the CDR3, the DNA is TGTGCCAGCAGTTATTCCGGGACAGGGGGTCTCGAGCAGTACTTC. This translates into CASSYSGTGGLEQYF.

This clonotype was picked up many times. V and J are TRBV7-2 and TRBJ1-5; no reliable D call. The CDR3 consists of 12 residues. Trimming left V 1 base short and J 8 bases short, with 6 bases between. The germline gives CDR1 SGHTA, CDR2 FQGNSA. Here the CDR3 DNA reads TGTGCCAGCAGCTTAGTGGGAAAGCCCCAGCATTTT. Residues: CASSLVGKPQHF.

This clonotype was counted ten times or more. The J gene is TRBJ2-5, the V gene TRBV7-8; unclear D gene. Germline V gene data show CDR1 as SGHVS and CDR2 as FQNEAQ. The V gene lost 5 bases and the J gene lost 6 bases, with 22 bases spanning the gap. This CDR3 has 16 amino acids. The CDR3 DNA is TGTGCCAGCAGCACAGACTTGACATCCGTGGTAAAGACCCAGTACTTC. Its protein is CASSTDLTSVVKTQYF.